Below, one T cell receptor (beta chain) is given with its context. Its specificity is unknown. These data originate in a study of cytomegalovirus exposure and HLA in healthy donors. On the study more broadly: A preliminary data release comprised around 85 million unique TCRs obtained from HLA-typed donors.

Researchers ran the PCR with 60 Vbeta and 13 Jbeta primers. The method was immunoSEQ multiplex PCR; TCRdb's version includes in-frame clones alone and lacks a portion of them. The table has under 200,000 clones, about three quarters seen once. Study-level points and caveats: Trimming of TCR beta V- and J-genes showed a link, identified in a later analysis, to a missense DCLRE1C variant. Later work found most CMV-associated TCR beta chains apparently HLA-restricted. Most of the TCR beta V segments (in an earlier analysis) were productive either about 87% or about 30% of the time.

The CDR3 contains 14 residues. The V end lost 5 bases, the J end lost 0 bases, and 10 bases lay between the germline ends. Germline V gene lookup returns CDR1 SGHAT and CDR2 FQNNGV. This sequence joins TRBV11-2 and TRBJ1-1; TRBD1 might be the D (5 bases). The source material was PBMCs. This sequence was found in a middle-aged woman in good health and CMV-seropositive. In nucleotides, the CDR3 is TGTGCCAGCAGCCCGGGACTGATGAACACTGAAGCTTTCTTT. This gives the protein CASSPGLMNTEAFF.